This is a list of T cell receptor beta chains from one sample in a study of shared clonotypes between healthy human individuals. Method: immunoSEQ multiplex PCR; TCRdb's copy keeps in-frame clones and lacks some. This table has 450,000 to 500,000 clones, around 85% appearing once. The sample taken for sequencing was PBMCs. The origin of the receptors is a woman aged 40 to 50 in good health. Some clones in this sample may be carry-over from other donors' samples. The conserved cysteine and the conserved F or W are not part of the CDR3 here. The order of the fields is J gene, V gene, CDR3 protein.

J gene: TRBJ1-5; V gene: TRBV28; CDR3 protein: ASSFNREQPQH
J gene: TRBJ2-1; V gene: TRBV7-3; CDR3 protein: ASSLTGAYSYNEQF
J gene: TRBJ1-1; V gene: TRBV18; CDR3 protein: ASSPGQGWTEAF
J gene: TRBJ1-2; V gene: TRBV6-5; CDR3 protein: ASRTTGQGAGYT
J gene: TRBJ2-1; V gene: TRBV4-2; CDR3 protein: ASSLGGGYERF
J gene: TRBJ2-1; V gene: TRBV5-1; CDR3 protein: ASSLAAGSGGNEQF
J gene: TRBJ2-2; V gene: TRBV11-2; CDR3 protein: ASSLTSLGAVTGELF
J gene: TRBJ2-2; V gene: TRBV10-3; CDR3 protein: AIRRGSGNTGELF
J gene: TRBJ2-3; V gene: TRBV11-1; CDR3 protein: ASSLAVTQY
J gene: TRBJ2-7; V gene: TRBV7-3; CDR3 protein: ASSAKGPSGAYEQY
J gene: TRBJ2-2; V gene: TRBV7-6; CDR3 protein: ASSPGAGELF
J gene: TRBJ2-3; V gene: TRBV6-1; CDR3 protein: ASRRDFRGTDTQY
J gene: TRBJ1-3; V gene: TRBV2; CDR3 protein: ASTKRRQLSGNTIY
J gene: TRBJ2-1; V gene: TRBV5-4; CDR3 protein: ASTSAASGSYNEQF
J gene: TRBJ1-5; V gene: TRBV12-1; CDR3 protein: ASSFEGDRGRNQPQH
J gene: TRBJ2-3; V gene: TRBV4-1; CDR3 protein: ASSRGLAGLDTQY
J gene: TRBJ2-3; V gene: TRBV20-1; CDR3 protein: SAEVGNTQY
J gene: TRBJ2-2; V gene: TRBV28; CDR3 protein: ATTGDRNTGELF
J gene: TRBJ2-2; V gene: TRBV18; CDR3 protein: ASSSTANTGELF
J gene: TRBJ2-7; V gene: TRBV7-9; CDR3 protein: ASSLTGGEQY
J gene: TRBJ2-2; V gene: TRBV11-3; CDR3 protein: ASSPGLAPNTGELF
J gene: TRBJ1-5; V gene: TRBV7-9; CDR3 protein: ASSPRRGVDQPQH
J gene: .; V gene: TRBV6-5; CDR3 protein: ASSRLAGDMETQY
J gene: TRBJ2-1; V gene: TRBV27; CDR3 protein: ASSIISDGPNEQF
J gene: TRBJ1-4; V gene: TRBV18; CDR3 protein: ASSPVLPPWDRGNEKLF
J gene: TRBJ2-3; V gene: TRBV11-2; CDR3 protein: ASSSQAQGATTDTQY
J gene: TRBJ1-6; V gene: TRBV27; CDR3 protein: ASSFRTGGNSPLH
J gene: TRBJ2-5; V gene: TRBV9; CDR3 protein: ASSVAPSGIGETQY
J gene: TRBJ2-7; V gene: TRBV29-1; CDR3 protein: SVGGQGDEQY
J gene: TRBJ2-7; V gene: TRBV5-6; CDR3 protein: ASSSLGQGRDEQY
J gene: TRBJ1-2; V gene: TRBV16; CDR3 protein: ASSQPGRGPYGYT
J gene: TRBJ2-1; V gene: TRBV28; CDR3 protein: ASSRTSLVGEQF
J gene: TRBJ2-7; V gene: TRBV28; CDR3 protein: ASRWTVEGYEQY
J gene: TRBJ2-7; V gene: TRBV11-3; CDR3 protein: ASSIFSSGQQY
J gene: TRBJ1-5; V gene: TRBV6-5; CDR3 protein: ASSYSINPENQPQH